This paragraph reports one T cell receptor (beta chain). Some clones are missing from TCRdb's copy, which holds only in-frame ones; the method was immunoSEQ multiplex PCR. The sample records about 430,000 clones, more than 75% being singletons. This sample is part of a study of blood T cell repertoires in COVID-19. Study-level background: PBMCs, B-cell-depleted T cells, or T cells were the source of the cDNA or gDNA that made up the material.

The CDR3 has 14 amino acids. V was pared by 6 bases and J by 2 bases, with 4 bases of the junction left unmatched. The V gene's germline CDR1 is MRHNA and CDR2 SNTAGT. Sample: PBMCs or T cells enriched from blood (not recorded which). The sequence was obtained from a woman under 40 with acute COVID-19. The chain uses TRBV6-4 and TRBJ1-1; 9 positions match TRBD1. The CDR3 protein is CASRGDRVNTEAFF. The CDR3, as DNA: TGTGCCAGCAGGGGGGACAGGGTTAACACTGAAGCTTTCTTT.